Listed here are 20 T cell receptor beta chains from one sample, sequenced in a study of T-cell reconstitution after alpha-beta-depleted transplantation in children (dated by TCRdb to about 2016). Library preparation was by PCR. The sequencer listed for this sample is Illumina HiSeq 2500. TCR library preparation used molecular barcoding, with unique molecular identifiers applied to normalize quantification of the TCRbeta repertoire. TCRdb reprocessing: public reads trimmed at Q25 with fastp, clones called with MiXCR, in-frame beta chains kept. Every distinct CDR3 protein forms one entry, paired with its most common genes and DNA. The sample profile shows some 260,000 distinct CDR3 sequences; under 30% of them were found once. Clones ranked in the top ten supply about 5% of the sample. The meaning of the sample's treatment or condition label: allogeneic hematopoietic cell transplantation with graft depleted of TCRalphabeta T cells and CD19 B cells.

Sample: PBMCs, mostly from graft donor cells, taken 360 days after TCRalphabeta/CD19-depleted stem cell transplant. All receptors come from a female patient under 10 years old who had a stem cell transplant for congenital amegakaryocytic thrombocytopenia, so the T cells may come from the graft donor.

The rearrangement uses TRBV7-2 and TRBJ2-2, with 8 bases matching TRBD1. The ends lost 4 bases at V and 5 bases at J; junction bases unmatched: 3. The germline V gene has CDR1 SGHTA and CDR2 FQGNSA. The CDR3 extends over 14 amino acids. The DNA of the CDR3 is TGTGCCAGCAGCTGGACAGGGAGGACCGGGGAGCTGTTTTTT. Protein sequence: CASSWTGRTGELFF.

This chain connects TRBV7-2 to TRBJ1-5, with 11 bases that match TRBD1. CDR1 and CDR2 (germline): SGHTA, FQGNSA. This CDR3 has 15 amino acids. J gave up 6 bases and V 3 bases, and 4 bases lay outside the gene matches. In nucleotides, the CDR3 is TGTGCCAGCAGCTTGGACAGGGGGCTAAGTCAGCCCCAGCATTTT. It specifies CASSLDRGLSQPQHF.

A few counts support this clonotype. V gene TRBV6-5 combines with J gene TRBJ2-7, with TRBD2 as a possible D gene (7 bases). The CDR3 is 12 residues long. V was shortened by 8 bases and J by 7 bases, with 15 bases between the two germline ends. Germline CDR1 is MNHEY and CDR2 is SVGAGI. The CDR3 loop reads CASGGGAREQYF. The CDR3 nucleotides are TGTGCCAGCGGTGGGGGGGCGCGTGAGCAGTACTTC.

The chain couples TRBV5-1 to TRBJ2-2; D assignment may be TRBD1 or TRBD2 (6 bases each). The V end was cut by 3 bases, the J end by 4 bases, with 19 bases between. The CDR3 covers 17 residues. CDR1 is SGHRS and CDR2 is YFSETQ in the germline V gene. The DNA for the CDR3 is TGCGCCAGCAGCTCCTTCCCCCCGGGGGCGGGCACCGGGGAGCTGTTTTTT. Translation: CASSSFPPGAGTGELFF.

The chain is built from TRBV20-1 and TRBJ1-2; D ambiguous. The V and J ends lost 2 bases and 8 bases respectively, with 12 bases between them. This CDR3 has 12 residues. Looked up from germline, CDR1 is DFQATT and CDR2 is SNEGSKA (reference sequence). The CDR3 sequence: CSARRGTEGYTF. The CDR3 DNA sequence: TGCAGTGCTAGACGAGGAACCGAGGGCTACACCTTC.

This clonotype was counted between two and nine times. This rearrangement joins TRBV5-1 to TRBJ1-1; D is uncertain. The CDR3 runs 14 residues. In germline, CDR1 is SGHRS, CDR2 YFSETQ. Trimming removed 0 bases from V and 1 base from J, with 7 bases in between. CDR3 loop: CASSLAAGNTEAFF. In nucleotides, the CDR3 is TGCGCCAGCAGCTTGGCGGCCGGGAACACTGAAGCTTTCTTT.

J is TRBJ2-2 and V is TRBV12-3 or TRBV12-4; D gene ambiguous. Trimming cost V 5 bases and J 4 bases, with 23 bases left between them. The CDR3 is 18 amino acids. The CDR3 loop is CASSLRTTRATITGELFF. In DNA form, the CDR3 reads TGTGCCAGCAGTCTCCGCACCACACGGGCAACCATCACCGGGGAGCTGTTTTTT.

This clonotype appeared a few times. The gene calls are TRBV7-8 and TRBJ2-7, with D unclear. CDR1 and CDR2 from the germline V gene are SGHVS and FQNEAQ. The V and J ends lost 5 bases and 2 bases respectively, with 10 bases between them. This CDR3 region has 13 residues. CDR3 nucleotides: TGTGCCAGCAGCGACGACCAGGCCTACGAGCAGTACTTC. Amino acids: CASSDDQAYEQYF.

CDR3 protein: CASSQVDVLASTDTQYF. The CDR3 coding sequence is TGCGCCAGCAGCCAAGTTGACGTGCTAGCTAGCACAGATACGCAGTATTTT. The chain is built from TRBV4-1 and TRBJ2-3, with a possible D match to TRBD2 (5 bases). The germline V gene has CDR1 MGHRA and CDR2 YSYEKL. V lost 1 base and J 0 bases, leaving 14 bases between the germline ends. This CDR3 spans 17 amino acids.

As DNA, the CDR3 is TGTGCCAGCAGTGCCGTCTCCGAAAAACTGTTTTTT. Amino acid sequence: CASSAVSEKLFF. The chain joins TRBV2 to TRBJ1-4; D is unclear. CDR1 and CDR2 (germline): SNHLY, FYNNEI. This CDR3 has 12 residues. V lost 4 bases and J 8 bases, leaving 8 bases between the germline ends.

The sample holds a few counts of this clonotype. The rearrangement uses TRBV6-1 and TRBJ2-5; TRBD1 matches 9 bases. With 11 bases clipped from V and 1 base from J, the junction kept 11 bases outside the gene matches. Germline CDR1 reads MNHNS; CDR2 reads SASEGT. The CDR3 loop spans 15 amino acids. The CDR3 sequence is CAGQETGGIQETQYF. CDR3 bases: TGTGCCGGACAAGAGACAGGGGGAATCCAAGAGACCCAGTACTTC.

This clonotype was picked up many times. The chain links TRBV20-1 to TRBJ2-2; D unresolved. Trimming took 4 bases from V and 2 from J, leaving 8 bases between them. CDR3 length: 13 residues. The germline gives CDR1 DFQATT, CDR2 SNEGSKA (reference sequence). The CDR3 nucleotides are TGCAGTGCTATGGCCCCAAACACCGGGGAGCTGTTTTTT. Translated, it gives CSAMAPNTGELFF.

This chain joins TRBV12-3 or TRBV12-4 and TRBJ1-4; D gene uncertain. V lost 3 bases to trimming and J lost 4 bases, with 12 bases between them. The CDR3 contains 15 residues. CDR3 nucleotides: TGTGCCAGCAGTTTCGAGGGAATTGGTAATGAAAAACTGTTTTTT. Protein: CASSFEGIGNEKLFF.

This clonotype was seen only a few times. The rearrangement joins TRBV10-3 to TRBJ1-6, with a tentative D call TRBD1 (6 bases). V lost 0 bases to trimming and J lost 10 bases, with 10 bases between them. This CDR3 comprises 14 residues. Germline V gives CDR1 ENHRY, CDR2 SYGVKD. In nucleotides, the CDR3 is TGTGCCATCAGTGAGTCCAGGGGAGGGTCACCCCTCCACTTT. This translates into CAISESRGGSPLHF.

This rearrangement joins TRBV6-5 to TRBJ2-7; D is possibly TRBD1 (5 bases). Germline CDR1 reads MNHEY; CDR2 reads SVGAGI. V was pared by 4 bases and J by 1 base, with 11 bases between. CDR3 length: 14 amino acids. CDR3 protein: CASSSQTESYEQYF. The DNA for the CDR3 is TGTGCCAGCAGTTCCCAGACAGAATCCTACGAGCAGTACTTC.

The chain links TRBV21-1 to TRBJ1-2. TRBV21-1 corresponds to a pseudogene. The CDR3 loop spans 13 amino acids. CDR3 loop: CASSLWGRHGYTF. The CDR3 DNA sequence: TGTGCCAGCAGCCTCTGGGGGAGGCATGGCTACACCTTC.

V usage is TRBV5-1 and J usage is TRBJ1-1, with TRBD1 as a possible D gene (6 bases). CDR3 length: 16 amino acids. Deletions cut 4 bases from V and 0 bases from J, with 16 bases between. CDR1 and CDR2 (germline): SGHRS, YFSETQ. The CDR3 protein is CASSKLTGTLNTEAFF. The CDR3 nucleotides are TGCGCCAGCAGCAAGCTAACAGGGACCTTGAACACTGAAGCTTTCTTT.

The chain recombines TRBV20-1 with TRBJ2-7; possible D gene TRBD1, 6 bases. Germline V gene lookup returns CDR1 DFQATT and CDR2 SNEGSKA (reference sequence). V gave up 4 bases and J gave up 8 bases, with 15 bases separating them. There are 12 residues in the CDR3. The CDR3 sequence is CSATTGHHKQYF. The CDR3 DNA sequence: TGCAGTGCTACAACAGGGCACCACAAGCAGTACTTC.

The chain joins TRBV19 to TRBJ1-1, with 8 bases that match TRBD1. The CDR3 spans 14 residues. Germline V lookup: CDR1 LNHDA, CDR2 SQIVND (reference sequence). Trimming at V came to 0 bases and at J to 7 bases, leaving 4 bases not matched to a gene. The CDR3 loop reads CASSIDRTGIEAFF. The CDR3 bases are TGTGCCAGTAGTATAGATCGGACAGGGATTGAAGCTTTCTTT.

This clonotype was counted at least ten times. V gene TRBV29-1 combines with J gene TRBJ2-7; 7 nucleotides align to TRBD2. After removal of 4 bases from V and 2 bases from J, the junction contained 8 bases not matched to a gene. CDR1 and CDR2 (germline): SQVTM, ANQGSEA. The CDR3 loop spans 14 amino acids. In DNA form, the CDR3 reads TGCAGCGTTGGCGGGCTAGCGGAGCCCTACGAGCAGTACTTC. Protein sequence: CSVGGLAEPYEQYF.